This T cell receptor beta chain was recorded in a study of T cells in Graves' hyperthyroidism and ophthalmopathy. Study-wide points: Most clonotypes that expanded in the thyroid above 0.001 also showed up in blood.

V was clipped by 6 bases and J by 5 bases, with 8 bases between them. CDR1 and CDR2 from the germline V gene are SQVTM and ANQGSEA. The CDR3 length is 11 residues. In the case of this clonotype: Its cognate antigen is unknown.

TCR beta CDR3 sequences were amplified from RNA transcripts. HTBI primers were the set used in a first-round RT-PCR of the TCR CDR3. TCRdb reprocessed the multiplex PCR reads via MiXCR and lists one record per CDR3 protein. This sample carries hundreds of thousands of distinct CDR3 sequences, 45% of them seen once, and the ten largest clones take approximately 7.2%. Criteria for exclusion of patients were uncontrolled infection, other autoimmune disease, pregnancy or lactation. The study based diagnoses on clinical symptoms, serum thyroxine and TRAb, thyroid ultrasound and orbital computed tomography.

What was sequenced was peripheral blood or thyroid tissue (not recorded which). This chain links TRBV29-1 with TRBJ1-5, with a weak D call TRBD1 (5 bases). The source is an adult man with Graves' disease, either hyperthyroidism or ophthalmopathy (not recorded which). The CDR3 DNA follows: TGCAGCGTAGGGGTAGATCAGCCCCAGCATTTT. Its protein product is CSVGVDQPQHF.